The rows below give T cell receptor beta chains drawn from one sample of a study of patients and donors after allogeneic stem cell transplantation. TCRdb reanalysed the RT-PCR reads using MiXCR and keeps one entry per CDR3 protein. The table shows almost 90,000 distinct CDR3 sequences, with 4% to 5% occurring only once. The sample taken for sequencing was blood, either unsorted or a sorted T cell fraction (not recorded which). The receptor source for this set is a human donor who was either an allogeneic HSCT recipient or a stem cell or donor lymphocyte infusion donor (not recorded which). It is not recorded whose cells these are; they may come from a transplant donor. The CDR3 runs from the conserved cysteine through the conserved F or W. D genes are given only for firm matches. Clone size is given for some rows only: seen once, a few or many times, or a class if the clone is expanded.

D,size,J,V,DNA,CDR3
.,few,TRBJ2-1,TRBV11-1,TGTGCCAGCAGCCCCGAGGGCTGGGACTACAATGAGCAGTTCTTC,CASSPEGWDYNEQFF
.,.,TRBJ1-1,TRBV7-9,TGTGCCAGCGGGAGGGGAATTTGGAACACTGAAGCTTTCTTT,CASGRGIWNTEAFF
.,many,TRBJ2-5,TRBV5-1,TGCGCCAGCAGCTTCGGGATAGGGGAGACCCAGTACTTC,CASSFGIGETQYF
.,many,TRBJ1-2,TRBV24-1,TGTGCCACCAGTGATTTCTTGGGGACTGACTACACCTTC,CATSDFLGTDYTF
.,many,TRBJ1-5,TRBV20-1,TGCAGTGCTACATCGGCGGTTAATCAGCCCCAGCATTTT,CSATSAVNQPQHF
TRBD2,medium-sized,TRBJ2-1,TRBV28,TGTGCCAGCAGTTTAGCTAGCGGGCCCTACAATGAGCAGTTCTTC,CASSLASGPYNEQFF
TRBD1,many,TRBJ2-7,TRBV12-3/TRBV12-4,TGTGCCAGCAGTCCCGACAGGGCGGCCTACGAGCAGTACTTC,CASSPDRAAYEQYF
.,few,TRBJ2-2,TRBV28,TGTGCCAGCAGTAGCCCGGGAGCAATCAGCACCGGGGAGCTGTTTTTT,CASSSPGAISTGELFF
TRBD2,few,TRBJ2-1,TRBV7-9,TGTGCCAGCAGCTCCCTAGGCGGGCGGGAGATAGTCAATGAGCAGTTCTTC,CASSSLGGREIVNEQFF
.,many,TRBJ2-7,TRBV10-1,TGCGCCAGCAGTGGAGGTGATGCGAAGGGTTCCGAGCAGTACTTC,CASSGGDAKGSEQYF
.,few,TRBJ2-2,TRBV10-3,TGTGCCATCAGGGAAGACGCCGGGGAGCTGTTTTTT,CAIREDAGELFF
.,.,TRBJ1-6,TRBV2,TGTGCCAGCGGGGATAGCTCCTATAATTCACCCCTCCACTTT,CASGDSSYNSPLHF
.,many,TRBJ2-7,TRBV12-3/TRBV12-4,TGTGCCAGCAGACGGGACAAGACCTACGAGCAGTACTTC,CASRRDKTYEQYF
.,many,TRBJ2-4,TRBV9,TGTGCCAGCAGCGCCCAGGTGGGGAACTACATTCAGTACTTC,CASSAQVGNYIQYF